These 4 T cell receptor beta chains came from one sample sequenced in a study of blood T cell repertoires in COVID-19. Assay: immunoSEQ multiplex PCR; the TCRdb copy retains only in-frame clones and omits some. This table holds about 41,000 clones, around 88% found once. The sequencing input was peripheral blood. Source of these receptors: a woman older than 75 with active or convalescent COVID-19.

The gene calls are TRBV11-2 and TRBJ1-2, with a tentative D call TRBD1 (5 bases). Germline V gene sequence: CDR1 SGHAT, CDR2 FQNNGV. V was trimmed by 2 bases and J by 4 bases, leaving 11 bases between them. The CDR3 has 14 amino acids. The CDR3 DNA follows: TGTGCCAGCAGCTTAATTCAGGGTTCCTATGGCTACACCTTC. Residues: CASSLIQGSYGYTF.

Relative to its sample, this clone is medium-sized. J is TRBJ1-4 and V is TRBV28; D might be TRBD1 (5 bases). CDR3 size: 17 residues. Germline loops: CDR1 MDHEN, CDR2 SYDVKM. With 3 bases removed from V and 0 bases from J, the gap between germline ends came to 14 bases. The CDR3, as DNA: TGTGCCAGCAGTTTGGGACTGAAGAGGGCAACTAATGAAAAACTGTTTTTT. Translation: CASSLGLKRATNEKLFF.

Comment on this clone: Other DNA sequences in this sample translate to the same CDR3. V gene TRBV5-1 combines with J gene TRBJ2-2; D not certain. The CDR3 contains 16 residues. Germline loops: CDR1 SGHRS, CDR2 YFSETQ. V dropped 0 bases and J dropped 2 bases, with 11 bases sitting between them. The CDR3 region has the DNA TGCGCCAGCAGCTTGGAGTCAGGCGTCAACACCGGGGAGCTGTTTTTT. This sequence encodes CASSLESGVNTGELFF.

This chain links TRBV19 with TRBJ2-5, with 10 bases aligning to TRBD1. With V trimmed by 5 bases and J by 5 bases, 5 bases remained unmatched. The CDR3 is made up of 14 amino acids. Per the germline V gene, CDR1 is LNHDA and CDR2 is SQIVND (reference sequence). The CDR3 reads CASSRQGARETQYF. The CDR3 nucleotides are TGTGCCAGTAGTCGACAGGGGGCGCGGGAGACCCAGTACTTC.